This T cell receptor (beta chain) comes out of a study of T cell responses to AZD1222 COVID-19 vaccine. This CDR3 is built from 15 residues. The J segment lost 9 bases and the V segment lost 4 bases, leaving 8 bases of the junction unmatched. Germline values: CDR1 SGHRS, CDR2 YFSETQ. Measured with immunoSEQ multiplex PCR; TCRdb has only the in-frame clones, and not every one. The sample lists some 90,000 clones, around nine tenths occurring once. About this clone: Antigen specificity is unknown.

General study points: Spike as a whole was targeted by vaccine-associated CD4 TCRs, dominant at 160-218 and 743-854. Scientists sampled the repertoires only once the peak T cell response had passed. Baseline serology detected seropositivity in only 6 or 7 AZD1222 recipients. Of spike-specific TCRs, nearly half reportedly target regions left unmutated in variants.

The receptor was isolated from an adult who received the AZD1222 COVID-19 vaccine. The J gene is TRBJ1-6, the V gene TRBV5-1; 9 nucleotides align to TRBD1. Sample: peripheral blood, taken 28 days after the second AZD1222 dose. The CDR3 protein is CASSLGQGSVSPLHF. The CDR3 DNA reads TGCGCCAGCAGCCTCGGACAGGGGTCGGTTTCACCCCTCCACTTT.